The clone carrying this TCR beta chain was seen many times. The data were obtained in a study of molecular identifiers for immune sequencing clone quantification. From the PCR reads, TCRdb called clonotypes with MiXCR, one entry per CDR3 protein. The sample lists around 470,000 distinct CDR3 sequences, about 26% occurring once. Germline V CDR1 and CDR2: PRHDT, FYEKMQ (reference sequence). The germline V and J ends were trimmed by 2 bases and 6 bases, with 10 bases remaining between them. The length of the CDR3 is 14 residues. The TCR comes from a human donor in good health. Some libraries in this study had Jurkat cell RNA spiked in. The sample comprised naive CD8+ T cells from blood, with Jurkat cell RNA spiked in. Subset reported: FACS-sorted CD8+CD4-CCR7+CD45RA+ naive T cells. The V gene is TRBV13, the J gene TRBJ2-2; maybe TRBD1 (5 bases). CDR3 sequence reads: CASSLRGIPGELFF. The CDR3 DNA reads TGTGCCAGCAGCTTAAGGGGAATACCCGGGGAGCTGTTTTTT.